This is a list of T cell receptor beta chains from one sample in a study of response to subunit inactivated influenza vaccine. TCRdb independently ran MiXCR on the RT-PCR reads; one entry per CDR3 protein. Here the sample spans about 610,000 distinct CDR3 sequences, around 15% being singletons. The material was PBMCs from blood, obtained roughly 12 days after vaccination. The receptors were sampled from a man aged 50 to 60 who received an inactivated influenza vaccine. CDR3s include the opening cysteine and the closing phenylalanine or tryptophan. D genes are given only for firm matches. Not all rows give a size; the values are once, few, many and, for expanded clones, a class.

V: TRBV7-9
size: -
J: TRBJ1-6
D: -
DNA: TGTGCCAGCAGCCCCAGACCCGACCTGGCCCTCCACTTT
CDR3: CASSPRPDLALHF

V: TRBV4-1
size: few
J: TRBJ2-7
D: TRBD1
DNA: TGCGCCAGCAGCGCCTTAATCGACAGGGGAGGCTACGAGCAGTACTTC
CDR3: CASSALIDRGGYEQYF

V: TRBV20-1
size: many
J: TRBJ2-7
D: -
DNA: TGCAGTGCCAAGCCCGGGGTCTACGAGCAGTACTTC
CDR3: CSAKPGVYEQYF

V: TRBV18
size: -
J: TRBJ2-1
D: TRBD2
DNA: TGTGCCAGCTCACCCTCCCAGACGGGAGGAAATGAGCAGTTCTTC
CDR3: CASSPSQTGGNEQFF

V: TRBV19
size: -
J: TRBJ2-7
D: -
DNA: TGTGCCAGTAGTAGGGGCCTGGGCGACGAGCAGTACTTC
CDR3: CASSRGLGDEQYF

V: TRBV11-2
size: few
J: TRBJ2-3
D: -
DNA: TGTGCCAGCAGCTTAGAGGCAGGGGCGAATACGCAGTATTTT
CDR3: CASSLEAGANTQYF

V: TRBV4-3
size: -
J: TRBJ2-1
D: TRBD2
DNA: TGCGCCAGCAGCCAAGGACTAGCGGACAATGAGCAGTTCTTC
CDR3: CASSQGLADNEQFF

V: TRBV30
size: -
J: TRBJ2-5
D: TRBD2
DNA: TGTGCCTGGAGTGTAGGCCTAGCGGTGGAGACCCAGTACTTC
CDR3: CAWSVGLAVETQYF

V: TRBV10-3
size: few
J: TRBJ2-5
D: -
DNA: TGTGCCATCAGTGATCTAGAGACCCAGTACTTC
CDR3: CAISDLETQYF

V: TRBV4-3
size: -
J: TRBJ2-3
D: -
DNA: TGCGCCAGCAGCCCGGCCGGGGCGGGACATATGGCGTCAGATACGCAGTATTTT
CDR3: CASSPAGAGHMASDTQYF

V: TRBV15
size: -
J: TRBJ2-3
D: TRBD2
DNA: TGTGCCACCAGCATTGCGGGAGGGATGAATACGCAGTATTTT
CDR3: CATSIAGGMNTQYF

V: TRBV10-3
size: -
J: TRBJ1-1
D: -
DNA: TGTGCCATCAGTGATATAGGGGGGACTGAAGCTTTCTTT
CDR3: CAISDIGGTEAFF

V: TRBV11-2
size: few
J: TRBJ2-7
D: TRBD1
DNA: TGTGCCAGCATGGGGCTACGACAGGGCACCTACGAGCAGTACTTC
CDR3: CASMGLRQGTYEQYF

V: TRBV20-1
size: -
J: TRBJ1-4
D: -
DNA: TGCAGTGCTAGAGATCGACATATGGAAAAACTGTTTTTT
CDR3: CSARDRHMEKLFF

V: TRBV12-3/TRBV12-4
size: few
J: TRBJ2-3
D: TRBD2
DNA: TGTGCCAGCAGAAATAGCGGGGCTAGCACAGATACGCAGTATTTT
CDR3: CASRNSGASTDTQYF

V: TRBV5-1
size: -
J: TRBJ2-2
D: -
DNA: TGCGCCAGCAGCTTGGACACGGCGGGCGGGGAGCTGTTTTTT
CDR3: CASSLDTAGGELFF

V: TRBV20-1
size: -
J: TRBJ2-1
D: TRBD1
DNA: TGCAGTGCTTCCGGGACAGGGGCCTTTATTCCCTACAATGAGCAGTTCTTC
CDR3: CSASGTGAFIPYNEQFF

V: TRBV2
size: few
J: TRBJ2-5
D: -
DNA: TGTGCCAGCAGCCTGGAGCGGTACCAAGAGACCCAGTACTTC
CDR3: CASSLERYQETQYF

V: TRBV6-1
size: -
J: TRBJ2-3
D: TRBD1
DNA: TGTGCCAGCAGCCAAACAGGGGGCCTCACAGATACGCAGTATTTT
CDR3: CASSQTGGLTDTQYF

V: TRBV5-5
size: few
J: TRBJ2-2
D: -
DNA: TGTGCCAGCAGCTTTAAGGGACACAACACCGGGGAGCTGTTTTTT
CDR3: CASSFKGHNTGELFF